The TCR beta chain under discussion was sequenced for a study of T-cell memory formation after mild COVID-19. 5'RACE primed from the constant segment yielded TCR alpha and TCR beta cDNA libraries bearing sample barcodes and UMIs. TCRdb recomputed calls from the 5' RACE reads with MiXCR, one row per CDR3 protein. The sample holds under 200,000 distinct CDR3 sequences; around a third are singletons and the top ten take approximately 12%. The receptor was isolated from an adult woman who had mild COVID-19 (a few samples of this study predate the infection). Cell type and time point are not known. Sequenced material: PBMCs or a T cell subset sorted from them (not recorded which).

The CDR3 is CASTQRGSLLHEQYF. For the CDR3, the DNA is TGTGCCAGCACCCAGCGGGGGTCTCTCCTGCACGAGCAGTACTTC. The chain carries TRBV6-5 and TRBJ2-7; 8 positions match TRBD2. V shed 7 bases, J shed 5 bases, and the junction held 13 bases outside the gene matches. The CDR3 extends over 15 amino acids. The germline CDR1 and CDR2 sequences are MNHEY and SVGAGI.